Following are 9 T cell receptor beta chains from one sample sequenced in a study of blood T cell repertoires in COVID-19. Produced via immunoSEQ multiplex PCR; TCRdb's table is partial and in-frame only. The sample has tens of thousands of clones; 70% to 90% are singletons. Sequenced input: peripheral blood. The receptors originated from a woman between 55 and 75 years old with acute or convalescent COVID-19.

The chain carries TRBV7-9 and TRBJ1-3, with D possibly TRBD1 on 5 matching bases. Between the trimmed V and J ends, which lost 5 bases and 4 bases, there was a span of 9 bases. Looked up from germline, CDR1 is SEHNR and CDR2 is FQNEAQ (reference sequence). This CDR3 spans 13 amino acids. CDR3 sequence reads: CASSREGGNTIYF. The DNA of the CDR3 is TGTGCCAGCAGCCGGGAGGGGGGAAACACCATATATTTT. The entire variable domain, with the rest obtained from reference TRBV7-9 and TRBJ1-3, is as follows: DTGVSQNPRHKITKRGQNVTFRCDPISEHNRLYWYRQTLGQGPEFLTYFQNEAQLEKSRLLSDRFSAERPKGSFSTLEIQRTEQGDSAMYLCASSREGGNTIYFGEGSWLTVV.

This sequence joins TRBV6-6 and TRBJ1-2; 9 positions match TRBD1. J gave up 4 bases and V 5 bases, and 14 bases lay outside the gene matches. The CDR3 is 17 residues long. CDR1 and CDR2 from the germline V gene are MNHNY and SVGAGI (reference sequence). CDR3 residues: CASSPGPGTGRVYGYTF. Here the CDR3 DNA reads TGTGCCAGCAGTCCAGGTCCCGGGACAGGGCGAGTCTATGGCTACACCTTC.

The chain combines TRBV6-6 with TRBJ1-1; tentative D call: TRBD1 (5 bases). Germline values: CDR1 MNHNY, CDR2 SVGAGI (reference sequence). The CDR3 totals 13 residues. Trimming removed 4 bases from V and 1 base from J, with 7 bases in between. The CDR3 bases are TGTGCCAGCAGTTCGACAGAGAACACTGAAGCTTTCTTT. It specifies CASSSTENTEAFF.

Here the CDR3 DNA reads TGTGCCAGCAGCCCGGCGGGGGAGTTCGCTGAAGCTTTCTTT. Amino acids: CASSPAGEFAEAFF. This rearrangement joins TRBV3-1 (or the pseudogene TRBV3-2) to TRBJ1-1, with D tentatively TRBD1 (5 bases). Trimming removed 4 bases at V and 6 bases at J, with 15 bases between. CDR3 size: 14 residues. Looked up from germline, CDR1 is LGHDT and CDR2 is YNNKEL (reference sequence).

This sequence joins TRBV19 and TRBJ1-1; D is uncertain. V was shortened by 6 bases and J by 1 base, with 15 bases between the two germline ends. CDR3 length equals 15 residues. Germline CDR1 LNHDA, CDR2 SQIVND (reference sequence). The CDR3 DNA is TGTGCCAGTAGCCTGGGGAGGCCCCCGAACACTGAAGCTTTCTTT. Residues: CASSLGRPPNTEAFF.

CDR3 residues: CSVNDRGRDGYTF. CDR3 coding DNA: TGCAGTGTTAATGACAGGGGGAGAGATGGCTACACCTTC. This chain links TRBV20-1 with TRBJ1-2, with 9 bases aligning to TRBD1. V trimming: 7 bases; J trimming: 6 bases; junction bases outside the gene matches: 9. Germline V gene lookup returns CDR1 DFQATT and CDR2 SNEGSKA (reference sequence). This CDR3 has 13 residues.

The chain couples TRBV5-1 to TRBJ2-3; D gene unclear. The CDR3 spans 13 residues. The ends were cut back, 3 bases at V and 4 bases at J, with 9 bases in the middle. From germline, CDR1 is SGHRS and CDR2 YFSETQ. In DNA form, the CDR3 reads TGCGCCAGCAGCTCGTCCTCTTCAGATACGCAGTATTTT. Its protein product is CASSSSSSDTQYF.

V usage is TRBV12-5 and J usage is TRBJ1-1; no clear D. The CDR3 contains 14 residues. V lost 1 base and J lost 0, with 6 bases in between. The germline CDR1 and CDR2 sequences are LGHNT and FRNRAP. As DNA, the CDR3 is TGTGCTAGTGGTTTGGACTTCTTGAACACTGAAGCTTTCTTT. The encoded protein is CASGLDFLNTEAFF.

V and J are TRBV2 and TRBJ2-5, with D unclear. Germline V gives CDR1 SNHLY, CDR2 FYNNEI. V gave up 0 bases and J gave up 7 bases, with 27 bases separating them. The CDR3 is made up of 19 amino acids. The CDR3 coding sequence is TGTGCCAGCAGTGAAGCAGGCCCCTTTGCACCCAGCAGGTTAGGGACCCAGTACTTC. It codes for CASSEAGPFAPSRLGTQYF.